This T cell receptor (beta chain) derives from a study of shared clonotypes between healthy human individuals. As concerns this clone: Its antigen is currently unknown.

Overall study findings and caveats: Tissue TCR repertoires likely differ from these blood-only repertoires.

Nashville, Tennessee was home to all donors, each a Caucasian adult. Genomic DNA, for the unsorted samples, came from roughly 94 million PBMCs. In the source study's methods: Filtering of immunoSEQ junctional sequences could not match full-length read filtering. The table came from immunoSEQ multiplex PCR; TCRdb's copy has only in-frame clones and leaves some out. V and J calls plus clone size are reproduced from that table; the DNA served to infer D and trimming. The data show about 560,000 clones, roughly 79% seen once. This CDR3 has 17 amino acids. J gave up 5 bases and V 7 bases, and 17 bases lay outside the gene matches. Germline V gene lookup returns CDR1 MDHEN and CDR2 SYDVKM.

Sequences were obtained from PBMCs. This chain connects TRBV28 to TRBJ1-2; TRBD1 matches 9 bases. The source is a woman aged 40 to 55 in good health. Some clones in this sample may be carry-over from other donors' samples. This CDR3 is CASTSGTGTLGYYGYTF. The CDR3 DNA is TGTGCCAGCACGTCCGGGACAGGGACTCTTGGGTATTATGGCTACACCTTC.